Listed below are T cell receptor beta chains from one sample, sequenced in a study of vaccination effects on CD4 cells after COVID-19. Their specific antigens are unknown. Produced via immunoSEQ multiplex PCR; TCRdb's table is partial and in-frame only. The table has about 66,000 clones, approximately 76% seen once. The sample here was CD4+ T cells from PBMCs cultured with HCoV-OC43 spike peptides, taken after COVID-19 vaccination. These receptors were taken from a human donor who received a COVID-19 vaccine. The CDR3 runs from the conserved cysteine through the conserved F or W. A D gene is named only where the DNA matches it firmly. Only some rows state a clone size, as once, few, many or a class for expanded clones.

v_gene: TRBV24-1; d_gene: .; abundance: .; j_gene: TRBJ2-1; CDR3aa: CATSGWEGGRDEQFF; CDR3nt: TGTGCCACCAGTGGCTGGGAGGGGGGGCGGGATGAGCAGTTCTTC
v_gene: TRBV19; d_gene: .; abundance: .; j_gene: TRBJ1-2; CDR3aa: CASSITMGPNYGYTF; CDR3nt: TGTGCCAGTAGTATAACAATGGGACCTAACTATGGCTACACCTTC
v_gene: TRBV15; d_gene: .; abundance: .; j_gene: TRBJ1-4; CDR3aa: CATSRRSGATNEKLFF; CDR3nt: TGTGCCACCAGCAGGAGATCAGGCGCAACTAATGAAAAACTGTTTTTT
v_gene: TRBV5-4; d_gene: .; abundance: .; j_gene: TRBJ1-1; CDR3aa: CASSLGGSAEAFF; CDR3nt: TGTGCCAGCAGCCTGGGGGGGAGCGCTGAAGCTTTCTTT
v_gene: TRBV28; d_gene: TRBD1; abundance: .; j_gene: TRBJ1-1; CDR3aa: CASSLPRDRPQAFF; CDR3nt: TGTGCCAGCAGTTTACCCCGGGACAGACCACAGGCTTTCTTT
v_gene: TRBV19; d_gene: .; abundance: .; j_gene: TRBJ1-1; CDR3aa: CASSGAENTEAFF; CDR3nt: TGTGCCAGTAGCGGGGCAGAAAACACTGAAGCTTTCTTT
v_gene: TRBV19; d_gene: .; abundance: few; j_gene: TRBJ1-1; CDR3aa: CASSIKGDTEAFF; CDR3nt: TGTGCCAGTAGTATTAAGGGGGACACTGAAGCTTTCTTT
v_gene: TRBV10-1; d_gene: .; abundance: .; j_gene: TRBJ1-2; CDR3aa: CATRDRQYGYTF; CDR3nt: TGCGCCACTAGAGACAGACAGTATGGCTACACCTTC
v_gene: TRBV10-3; d_gene: TRBD1; abundance: .; j_gene: TRBJ1-5; CDR3aa: CAISPGQGGIGPQHF; CDR3nt: TGTGCCATCAGTCCGGGACAGGGTGGGATCGGGCCCCAGCATTTT
v_gene: TRBV7-2; d_gene: .; abundance: once; j_gene: TRBJ2-1; CDR3aa: CASSASNFLGSYNEQFF; CDR3nt: TGTGCCAGCAGCGCCTCAAACTTCCTCGGCTCCTACAATGAGCAGTTCTTC
v_gene: TRBV6-5; d_gene: .; abundance: once; j_gene: TRBJ1-2; CDR3aa: CASRGSGGYGYTF; CDR3nt: TGTGCCAGCAGGGGTTCCGGAGGCTATGGCTACACCTTC
v_gene: TRBV27; d_gene: .; abundance: .; j_gene: TRBJ1-2; CDR3aa: CASSFQGWGVNGYTF; CDR3nt: TGTGCCAGCAGTTTTCAGGGTTGGGGGGTAAATGGCTACACCTTC
v_gene: TRBV2; d_gene: .; abundance: .; j_gene: TRBJ1-1; CDR3aa: CASSERPGKTEAFF; CDR3nt: TGTGCCAGCAGTGAACGGCCAGGGAAGACTGAAGCTTTCTTT
v_gene: TRBV25-1; d_gene: .; abundance: .; j_gene: TRBJ1-2; CDR3aa: CASSEPKAGLPIDGYTF; CDR3nt: TGTGCCAGCAGTGAACCCAAGGCAGGGCTCCCTATCGATGGCTACACCTTC
v_gene: TRBV5-1; d_gene: .; abundance: .; j_gene: TRBJ2-2; CDR3aa: CASSPRQVDTGELFF; CDR3nt: TGCGCCAGCAGCCCGCGACAGGTGGACACCGGGGAGCTGTTTTTT
v_gene: TRBV19; d_gene: TRBD1; abundance: .; j_gene: TRBJ1-2; CDR3aa: CASSGVETGGLVDGYTF; CDR3nt: TGTGCCAGTAGCGGGGTCGAGACAGGGGGCCTTGTAGACGGCTACACCTTC